This TCR beta chain was observed in a study of blood T cell repertoires in COVID-19. V lost 2 bases to trimming and J lost 4 bases; unmatched junction nucleotides: 8. From germline, CDR1 is MGHRA and CDR2 YSYEKL. The CDR3 consists of 17 residues. This table comes from immunoSEQ multiplex PCR, and its TCRdb copy is limited to in-frame clones, with some not included. Of roughly 100,000 clones listed, around nine tenths are singletons. The chain recombines TRBV4-1 with TRBJ2-7; 13 nucleotides agree with TRBD2. Sequencing used peripheral blood. This sequence was found in a woman of 80 years or more in a cohort sampled during active COVID-19. The chain's CDR3 is CASSQTPGLAGRYEQYF. CDR3 DNA sequence: TGCGCCAGCAGCCAAACACCGGGACTAGCGGGACGATACGAGCAGTACTTC.